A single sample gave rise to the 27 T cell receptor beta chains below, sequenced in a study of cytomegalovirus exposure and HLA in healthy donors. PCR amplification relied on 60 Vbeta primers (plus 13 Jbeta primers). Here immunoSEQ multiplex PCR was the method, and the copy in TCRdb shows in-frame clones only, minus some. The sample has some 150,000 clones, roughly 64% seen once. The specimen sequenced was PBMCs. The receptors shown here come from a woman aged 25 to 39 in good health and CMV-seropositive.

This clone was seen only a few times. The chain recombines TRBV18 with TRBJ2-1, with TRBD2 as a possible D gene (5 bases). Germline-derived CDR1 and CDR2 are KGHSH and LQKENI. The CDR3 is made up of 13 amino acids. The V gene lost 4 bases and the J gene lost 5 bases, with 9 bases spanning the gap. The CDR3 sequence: CASSLTTHNEQFF. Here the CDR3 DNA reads TGTGCCAGCTCACTGACTACTCACAATGAGCAGTTCTTC.

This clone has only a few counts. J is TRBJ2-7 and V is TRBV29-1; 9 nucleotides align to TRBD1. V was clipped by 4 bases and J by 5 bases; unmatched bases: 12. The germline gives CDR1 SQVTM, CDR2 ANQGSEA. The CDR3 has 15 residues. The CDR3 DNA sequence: TGCAGCGTTGTTGGAGGGGGGACAGGGATCGACGAGCAGTACTTC. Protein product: CSVVGGGTGIDEQYF.

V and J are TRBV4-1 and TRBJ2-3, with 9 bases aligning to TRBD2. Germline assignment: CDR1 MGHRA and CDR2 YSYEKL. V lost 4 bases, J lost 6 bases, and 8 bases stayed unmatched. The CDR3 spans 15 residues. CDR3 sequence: CASSRLGGRADTQYF. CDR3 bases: TGCGCCAGCAGCCGTCTAGGCGGGAGGGCCGATACGCAGTATTTT.

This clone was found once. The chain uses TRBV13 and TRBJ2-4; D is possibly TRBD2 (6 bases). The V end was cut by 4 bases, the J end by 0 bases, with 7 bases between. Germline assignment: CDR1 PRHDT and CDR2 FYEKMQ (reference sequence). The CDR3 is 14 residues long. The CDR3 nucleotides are TGTGCCAGCAGCTCGGGACTAGCCAAAAACATTCAGTACTTC. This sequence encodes CASSSGLAKNIQYF.

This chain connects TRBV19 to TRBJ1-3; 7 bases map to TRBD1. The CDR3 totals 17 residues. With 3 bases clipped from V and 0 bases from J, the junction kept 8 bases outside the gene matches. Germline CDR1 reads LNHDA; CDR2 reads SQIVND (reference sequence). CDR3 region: CASSIPIRDSSGNTIYF. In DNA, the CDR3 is TGTGCCAGTAGTATTCCTATCCGGGACAGCTCTGGAAACACCATATATTTT. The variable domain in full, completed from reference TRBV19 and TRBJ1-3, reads DGGITQSPKYLFRKEGQNVTLSCEQNLNHDAMYWYRQDPGQGLRLIYYSQIVNDFQKGDIAEGYSVSREKKESFPLTVTSAQKNPTAFYLCASSIPIRDSSGNTIYFGEGSWLTVV.

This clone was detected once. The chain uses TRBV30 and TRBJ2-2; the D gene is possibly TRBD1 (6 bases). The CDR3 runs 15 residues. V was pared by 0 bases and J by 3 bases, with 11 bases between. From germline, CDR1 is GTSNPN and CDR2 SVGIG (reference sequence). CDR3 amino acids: CAWSVQGGDTGELFF. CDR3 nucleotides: TGTGCCTGGAGTGTACAAGGGGGTGACACCGGGGAGCTGTTTTTT. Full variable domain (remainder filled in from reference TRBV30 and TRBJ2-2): SQTIHQWPATLVQPVGSPLSLECTVEGTSNPNLYWYRQAAGRGLQLLFYSVGIGQISSEVPQNLSASRPQDRQFILSSKKLLLSDSGFYLCAWSVQGGDTGELFFGEGSRLTVL.

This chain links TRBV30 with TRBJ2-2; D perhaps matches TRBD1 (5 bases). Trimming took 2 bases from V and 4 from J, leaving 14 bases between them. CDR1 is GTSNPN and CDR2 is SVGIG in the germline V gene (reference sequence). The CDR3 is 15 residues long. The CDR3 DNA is TGTGCCTGGAGTCCCCAGGGTCGCGGCACCGGGGAGCTGTTTTTT. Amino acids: CAWSPQGRGTGELFF.

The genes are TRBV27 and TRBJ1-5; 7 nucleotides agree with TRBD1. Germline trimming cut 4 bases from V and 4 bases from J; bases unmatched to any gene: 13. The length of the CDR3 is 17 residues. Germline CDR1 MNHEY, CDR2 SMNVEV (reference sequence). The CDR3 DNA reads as TGTGCCAGCAGTTCTATCTACGACAGGGCTGGAAATCAGCCCCAGCATTTT. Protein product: CASSSIYDRAGNQPQHF.

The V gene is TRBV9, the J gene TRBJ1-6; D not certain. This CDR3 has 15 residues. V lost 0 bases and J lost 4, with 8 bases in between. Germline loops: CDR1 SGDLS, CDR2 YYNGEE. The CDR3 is CASSVDSLYNSPLHF. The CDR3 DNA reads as TGTGCCAGCAGCGTAGATAGCTTATATAATTCACCCCTCCACTTT.

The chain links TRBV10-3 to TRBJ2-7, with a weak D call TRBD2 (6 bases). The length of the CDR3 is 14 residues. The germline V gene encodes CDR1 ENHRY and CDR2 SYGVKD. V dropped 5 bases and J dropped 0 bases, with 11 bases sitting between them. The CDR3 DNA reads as TGTGCCATCAGTACCGGGAGCGGCTCCTACGAGCAGTACTTC. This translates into CAISTGSGSYEQYF.

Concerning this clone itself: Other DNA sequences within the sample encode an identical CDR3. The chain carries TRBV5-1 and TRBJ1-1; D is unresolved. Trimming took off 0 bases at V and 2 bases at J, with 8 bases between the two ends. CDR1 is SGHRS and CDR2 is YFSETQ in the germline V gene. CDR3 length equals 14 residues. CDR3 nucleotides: TGCGCCAGCAGCTTGGGGGCGGGTAACACTGAAGCTTTCTTT. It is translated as CASSLGAGNTEAFF.

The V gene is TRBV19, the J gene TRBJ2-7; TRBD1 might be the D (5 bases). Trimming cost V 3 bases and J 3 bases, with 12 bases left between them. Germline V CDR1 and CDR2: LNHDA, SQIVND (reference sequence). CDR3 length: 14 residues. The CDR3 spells CASSIKPGNYEQYF. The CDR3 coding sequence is TGTGCCAGTAGTATCAAACCAGGGAACTACGAGCAGTACTTC.

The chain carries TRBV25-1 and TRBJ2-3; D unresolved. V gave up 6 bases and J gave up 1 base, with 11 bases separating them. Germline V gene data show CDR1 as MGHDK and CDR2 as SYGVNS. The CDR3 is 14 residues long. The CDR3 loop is CASSPFGRTDTQYF. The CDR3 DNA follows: TGTGCCAGCAGCCCCTTTGGGCGCACAGATACGCAGTATTTT. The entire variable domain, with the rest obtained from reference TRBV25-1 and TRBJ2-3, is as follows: EADIYQTPRYLVIGTGKKITLECSQTMGHDKMYWYQQDPGMELHLIHYSYGVNSTEKGDLSSESTVSRIRTEHFPLTLESARPSHTSQYLCASSPFGRTDTQYFGPGTRLTVL.

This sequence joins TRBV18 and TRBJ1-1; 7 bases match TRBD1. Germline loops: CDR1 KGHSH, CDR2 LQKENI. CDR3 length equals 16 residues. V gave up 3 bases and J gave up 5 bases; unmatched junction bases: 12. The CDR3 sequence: CASSPPRGGGRTEAFF. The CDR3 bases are TGTGCCAGCTCACCCCCGAGAGGGGGCGGTAGGACTGAAGCTTTCTTT. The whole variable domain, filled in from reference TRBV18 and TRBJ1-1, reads NAGVMQNPRHLVRRRGQEARLRCSPMKGHSHVYWYRQLPEEGLKFMVYLQKENIIDESGMPKERFSAEFPKEGPSILRIQQVVRGDSAAYFCASSPPRGGGRTEAFFGQGTRLTVV.

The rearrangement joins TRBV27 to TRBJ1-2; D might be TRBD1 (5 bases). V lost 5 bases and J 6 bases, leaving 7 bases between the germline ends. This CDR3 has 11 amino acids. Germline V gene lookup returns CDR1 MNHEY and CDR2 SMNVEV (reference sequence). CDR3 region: CASSRGDGYTF. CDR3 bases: TGTGCCAGCAGTCGGGGGGATGGCTACACCTTC.

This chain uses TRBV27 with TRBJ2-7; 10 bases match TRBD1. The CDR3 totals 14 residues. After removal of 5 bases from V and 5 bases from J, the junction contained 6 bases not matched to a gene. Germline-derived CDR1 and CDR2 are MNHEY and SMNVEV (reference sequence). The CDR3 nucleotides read TGTGCCAGCAGTCAGAGACAGGGGGCCCACGAGCAGTACTTC. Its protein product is CASSQRQGAHEQYF.

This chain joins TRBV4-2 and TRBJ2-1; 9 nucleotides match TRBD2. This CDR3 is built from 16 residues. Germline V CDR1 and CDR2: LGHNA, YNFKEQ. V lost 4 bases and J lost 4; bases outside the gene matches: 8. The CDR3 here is CASSPLGSGGYNEQFF. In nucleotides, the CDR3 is TGTGCCAGCAGCCCGCTTGGTAGCGGGGGTTACAATGAGCAGTTCTTC.

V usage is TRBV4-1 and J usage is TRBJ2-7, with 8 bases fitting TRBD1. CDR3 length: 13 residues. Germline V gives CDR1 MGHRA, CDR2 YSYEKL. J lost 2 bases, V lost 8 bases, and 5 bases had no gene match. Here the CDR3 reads CASSRQGPYEQYF. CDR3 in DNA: TGCGCCAGCTCCCGACAGGGGCCCTACGAGCAGTACTTC.

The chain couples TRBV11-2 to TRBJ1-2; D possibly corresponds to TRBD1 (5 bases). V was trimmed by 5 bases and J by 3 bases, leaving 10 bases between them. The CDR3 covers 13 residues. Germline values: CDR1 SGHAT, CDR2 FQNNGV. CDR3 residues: CASSPGHYYGYTF. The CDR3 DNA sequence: TGTGCCAGCAGCCCCGGACATTACTATGGCTACACCTTC. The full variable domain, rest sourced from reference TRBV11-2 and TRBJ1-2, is EAGVAQSPRYKIIEKRQSVAFWCNPISGHATLYWYQQILGQGPKLLIQFQNNGVVDDSQLPKDRFSAERLKGVDSTLKIQPAKLEDSAVYLCASSPGHYYGYTFGSGTRLTVV.

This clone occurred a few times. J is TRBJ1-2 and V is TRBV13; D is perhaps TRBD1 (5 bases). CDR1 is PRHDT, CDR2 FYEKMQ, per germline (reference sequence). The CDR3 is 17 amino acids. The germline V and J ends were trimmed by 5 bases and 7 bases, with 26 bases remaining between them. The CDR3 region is CASSPHPREGRDFGYTF. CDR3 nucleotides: TGTGCCAGCAGCCCTCACCCCAGGGAGGGGAGGGATTTTGGCTACACCTTC. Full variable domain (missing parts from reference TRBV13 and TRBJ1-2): AAGVIQSPRHLIKEKRETATLKCYPIPRHDTVYWYQQGPGQDPQFLISFYEKMQSDKGSIPDRFSAQQFSDYHSELNMSSLELGDSALYFCASSPHPREGRDFGYTFGSGTRLTVV.

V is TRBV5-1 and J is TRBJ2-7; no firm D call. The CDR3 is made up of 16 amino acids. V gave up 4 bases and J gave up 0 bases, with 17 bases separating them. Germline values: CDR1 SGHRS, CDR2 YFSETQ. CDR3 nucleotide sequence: TGCGCCAGCAGCCTAAGTTGGCAGACAAGCTCCTACGAGCAGTACTTC. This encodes CASSLSWQTSSYEQYF. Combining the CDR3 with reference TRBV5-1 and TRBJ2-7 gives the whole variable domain KAGVTQTPRYLIKTRGQQVTLSCSPISGHRSVSWYQQTPGQGLQFLFEYFSETQRNKGNFPGRFSGRQFSNSRSEMNVSTLELGDSALYLCASSLSWQTSSYEQYFGPGTRLTVT.

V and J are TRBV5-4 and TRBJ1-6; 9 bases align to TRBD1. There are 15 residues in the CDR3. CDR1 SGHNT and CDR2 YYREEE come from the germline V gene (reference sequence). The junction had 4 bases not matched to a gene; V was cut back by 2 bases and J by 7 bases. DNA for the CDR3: TGTGCCAGCAGCTTAGAGACAGGGGGGAATTCACCCCTCCACTTT. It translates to CASSLETGGNSPLHF.

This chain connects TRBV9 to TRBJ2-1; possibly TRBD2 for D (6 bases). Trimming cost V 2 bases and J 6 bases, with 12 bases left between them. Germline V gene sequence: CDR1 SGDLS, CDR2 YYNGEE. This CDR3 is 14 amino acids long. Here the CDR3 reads CASSVWDSVNEQFF. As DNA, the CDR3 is TGTGCCAGCAGCGTCTGGGACTCAGTCAATGAGCAGTTCTTC.

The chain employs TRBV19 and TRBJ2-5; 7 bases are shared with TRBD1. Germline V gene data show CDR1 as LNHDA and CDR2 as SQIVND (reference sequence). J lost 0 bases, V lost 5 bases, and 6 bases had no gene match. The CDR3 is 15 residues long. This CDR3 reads CASSLRDRYQETQYF. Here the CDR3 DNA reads TGTGCCAGTAGTTTAAGGGACAGATACCAAGAGACCCAGTACTTC.

DNA of the CDR3: TGCAGCGTTGAGAGTTACAATGAGCAGTTCTTC. It encodes CSVESYNEQFF. The chain is built from TRBV29-1 and TRBJ2-1, with D unclear. The CDR3 contains 11 residues. Trimming stripped 3 bases from V and 4 bases from J, with 4 bases between. Germline CDR1 SQVTM, CDR2 ANQGSEA.

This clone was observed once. CDR3 sequence (DNA): TGTGCCAGCAGTAACGGGGTCGCTGAAGCTTTCTTT. Its protein product is CASSNGVAEAFF. V is TRBV9 and J is TRBJ1-1; no firm D call. CDR3 length: 12 residues. V was trimmed by 5 bases and J by 6 bases, leaving 11 bases between them. CDR1 and CDR2 from the germline V gene are SGDLS and YYNGEE.

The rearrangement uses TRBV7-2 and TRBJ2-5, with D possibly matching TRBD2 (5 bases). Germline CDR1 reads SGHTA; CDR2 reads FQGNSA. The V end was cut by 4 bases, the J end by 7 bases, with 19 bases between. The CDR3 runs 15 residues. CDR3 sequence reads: CASSSGPRDTGTQYF. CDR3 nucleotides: TGTGCCAGCAGCTCCGGACCGAGGGATACGGGGACCCAGTACTTC.